These 26 T cell receptor beta chains were sequenced from one sample in a study of identical twins. Each CDR3 protein is one row after TCRdb ran MiXCR on the 5' RACE reads. This sample has hundreds of thousands of distinct CDR3 sequences, with around 8.6% found just once. This sample also belongs to another study, concerning yellow fever vaccine responses in identical twins.

The sample comprised PBMCs. Receptors originate from a woman between 18 and 30 years old in good health.

The sample holds a few counts of this clonotype. The rearrangement joins TRBV18 to TRBJ2-3; possible D gene TRBD2, 5 bases. The CDR3 length is 19 residues. Trimming pared 2 bases from V and 2 bases from J, leaving 23 bases between. Germline CDR1 is KGHSH and CDR2 is LQKENI. CDR3 sequence: CASSPSQAEALWTTDTQYF. The CDR3 coding sequence is TGTGCCAGCTCACCAAGCCAGGCGGAGGCATTATGGACCACAGATACGCAGTATTTT.

The rearrangement joins TRBV27 to TRBJ2-2; perhaps TRBD1 as D (6 bases). Looked up from germline, CDR1 is MNHEY and CDR2 is SMNVEV (reference sequence). The length of the CDR3 is 17 residues. V was shortened by 6 bases and J by 4 bases, with 21 bases between the two germline ends. The CDR3 loop reads CASRPPSKTGLTGELFF. The CDR3, as DNA: TGTGCCAGCAGGCCCCCTTCTAAGACAGGCCTCACCGGGGAGCTGTTTTTT.

This clonotype was recorded many times. The chain recombines TRBV6-5 with TRBJ1-1; D may be TRBD1 (6 bases). Germline-derived CDR1 and CDR2 are MNHEY and SVGAGI. V lost 2 bases to trimming and J lost 0 bases, with 10 bases between them. The CDR3 covers 15 residues. DNA of the CDR3: TGTGCCAGCAGTTACCCAGGGGTTATGAACACTGAAGCTTTCTTT. Its protein is CASSYPGVMNTEAFF.

The CDR3 DNA is TGCAGTGCTCCCCTCGGTCGAGGGACCTACGAGCAGTACTTC. Translating it yields CSAPLGRGTYEQYF. The chain recombines TRBV20-1 with TRBJ2-7, with D perhaps TRBD2 (5 bases). The length of the CDR3 is 14 residues. From germline, CDR1 is DFQATT and CDR2 SNEGSKA (reference sequence). With 5 bases removed from V and 2 bases from J, the gap between germline ends came to 16 bases.

This chain uses TRBV11-2 with TRBJ2-1; perhaps TRBD2 as D (5 bases). The V end lost 3 bases, the J end lost 6 bases, and 9 bases lay between the germline ends. This CDR3 contains 13 residues. Germline CDR1 reads SGHAT; CDR2 reads FQNNGV. CDR3 residues: CASSFDGVNEQFF. In DNA form, the CDR3 reads TGTGCCAGCAGCTTCGACGGGGTCAATGAGCAGTTCTTC.

This clonotype was counted ten times or more. The chain joins TRBV28 to TRBJ2-1, with D maybe TRBD2 (6 bases). Germline loops: CDR1 MDHEN, CDR2 SYDVKM. Trimming took 4 bases from V and 3 from J, leaving 13 bases between them. This CDR3 is 15 amino acids long. CDR3 region: CASSYRTILYNEQFF. The CDR3 coding sequence is TGTGCCAGCAGTTATAGGACTATACTCTACAATGAGCAGTTCTTC. Using reference TRBV28 and TRBJ2-1 for the parts outside the CDR3, the full variable domain is DVKVTQSSRYLVKRTGEKVFLECVQDMDHENMFWYRQDPGLGLRLIYFSYDVKMKEKGDIPEGYSVSREKKERFSLILESASTNQTSMYLCASSYRTILYNEQFFGPGTRLTVL.

This clonotype was picked up a small number of times. The chain carries TRBV5-1 and TRBJ2-7, with 7 bases lining up with TRBD2. This CDR3 contains 15 residues. Germline CDR1 SGHRS, CDR2 YFSETQ. The trim removed 2 bases at V and 1 base at J, leaving 6 bases unmatched. CDR3 region: CASSFGPAGSYEQYF. The CDR3 DNA reads TGCGCCAGCAGCTTTGGCCCAGCGGGGTCCTACGAGCAGTACTTC. The entire variable domain, with the rest obtained from reference TRBV5-1 and TRBJ2-7, is as follows: KAGVTQTPRYLIKTRGQQVTLSCSPISGHRSVSWYQQTPGQGLQFLFEYFSETQRNKGNFPGRFSGRQFSNSRSEMNVSTLELGDSALYLCASSFGPAGSYEQYFGPGTRLTVT.

The rearrangement uses TRBV5-5 and TRBJ1-6, with 7 nucleotides matching TRBD1. CDR3 length: 15 amino acids. Trimming took 1 base from V and 8 from J; bases not matched to a gene: 6. Germline assignment: CDR1 SGHKS and CDR2 YYEKEE (reference sequence). This CDR3 reads CASSLHGTVYSPLHF. CDR3 bases: TGTGCCAGCAGCTTGCATGGGACAGTTTATTCACCCCTCCACTTT.

The rearrangement links TRBV12-3 or TRBV12-4 to TRBJ2-7, with a possible D match to TRBD1 (5 bases). Trimming removed 1 base from V and 3 bases from J, with 10 bases in between. The CDR3 covers 14 residues. The CDR3 coding sequence is TGTGCCAGCAGTTTAGGTAACAGGATCTACGAGCAGTACTTC. It translates to CASSLGNRIYEQYF.

This clonotype was seen a few times. The chain is built from TRBV20-1 and TRBJ2-1, with D perhaps matching TRBD1 or TRBD2 (7 bases each). CDR3 length equals 15 residues. Germline V gives CDR1 DFQATT, CDR2 SNEGSKA (reference sequence). Trimming shortened V by 7 bases and J by 4 bases, and 20 bases separated the two germline ends. The CDR3 nucleotides read TGCAGTGGCGTCCCTCAGGGGGGGCCGTACAATGAGCAGTTCTTC. Translation: CSGVPQGGPYNEQFF.

The chain employs TRBV5-1 and TRBJ1-1; TRBD1 is a possible D gene (6 bases). V dropped 2 bases and J dropped 7 bases, with 12 bases sitting between them. The V gene's germline CDR1 is SGHRS and CDR2 YFSETQ. CDR3 length: 13 amino acids. CDR3 region: CASSFRGKNEAFF. The CDR3 region has the DNA TGCGCCAGCAGCTTCAGGGGAAAGAATGAAGCTTTCTTT.

This clonotype turned up a few times. V usage is TRBV27 and J usage is TRBJ2-7; 9 nucleotides agree with TRBD2. The CDR3 contains 15 residues. CDR1 is MNHEY, CDR2 SMNVEV, per germline (reference sequence). The ends lost 5 bases at V and 2 bases at J; junction bases unmatched: 7. The CDR3 loop is CASSIRLAGTYEQYF. The CDR3 nucleotides read TGTGCCAGCAGTATCAGGCTAGCGGGAACCTACGAGCAGTACTTC.

The chain carries TRBV20-1 and TRBJ2-1, with D possibly TRBD2 on 5 matching bases. The CDR3 consists of 16 residues. Germline V gene data show CDR1 as DFQATT and CDR2 as SNEGSKA (reference sequence). Trimming left V 1 base short and J 0 bases short, with 13 bases between. CDR3 amino acids: CSARALAPSSYNEQFF. In DNA, the CDR3 is TGCAGTGCTAGAGCCTTAGCGCCTAGCTCCTACAATGAGCAGTTCTTC.

There are a few counts of this clonotype. The rearrangement links TRBV20-1 to TRBJ2-7; 13 positions agree with TRBD2. Germline V CDR1 and CDR2: DFQATT, SNEGSKA (reference sequence). J lost 1 base, V lost 0 bases, and 12 bases had no gene match. The CDR3 loop spans 19 amino acids. The CDR3 DNA is TGCAGTGCTAGAGATCGGGGACTAGCGGGACCCGCACCTTCCTACGAGCAGTACTTC. This codes for CSARDRGLAGPAPSYEQYF.

V gene TRBV28 combines with J gene TRBJ1-2, with TRBD1 matching over 8 bases. Germline-derived CDR1 and CDR2 are MDHEN and SYDVKM. This CDR3 has 12 residues. With 10 bases clipped from V and 8 bases from J, the junction kept 9 bases outside the gene matches. The DNA for the CDR3 is TGTGCCACCAACCCCAGGGGGCTGGGCTACACCTTC. The encoded protein is CATNPRGLGYTF.

J is TRBJ1-1 and V is TRBV27; 9 nucleotides line up with TRBD1. V trimming: 7 bases; J trimming: 6 bases; junction bases outside the gene matches: 9. Germline V gives CDR1 MNHEY, CDR2 SMNVEV (reference sequence). The CDR3 sequence is 14 residues long. CDR3 in amino acids: CASTDIQGAAEAFF. The CDR3 DNA follows: TGTGCCAGCACCGACATACAGGGGGCGGCTGAAGCTTTCTTT.

In this sample, this clonotype turned up many times. V and J are TRBV4-3 and TRBJ2-1; the match to TRBD2 covers 8 bases. The CDR3 is 15 amino acids. Looked up from germline, CDR1 is LGHNA and CDR2 is YSLEER. The trim removed 3 bases at V and 5 bases at J, leaving 6 bases unmatched. The CDR3, as DNA: TGCGCCAGCAGCCAGGGACTAGGAGGAAACAATGAGCAGTTCTTC. This gives the protein CASSQGLGGNNEQFF.

This clonotype was observed a few times. J is TRBJ2-6 and V is TRBV12-3 or TRBV12-4; 7 bases fit TRBD2. The ends lost 6 bases at V and 0 bases at J; junction bases unmatched: 14. The CDR3 has 19 residues. The CDR3 reads CASRPTRDPGGSGANVLTF. The CDR3 DNA follows: TGTGCCAGCAGACCAACGAGGGACCCGGGAGGCTCTGGGGCCAACGTCCTGACTTTC.

The chain employs TRBV20-1 and TRBJ2-7, with unresolved D. V shed 2 bases and J shed 0 bases, with 11 bases lying between them. Looked up from germline, CDR1 is DFQATT and CDR2 is SNEGSKA (reference sequence). The CDR3 covers 14 residues. The CDR3 nucleotides are TGCAGTGCTAGAAAAGACACCTTCTCCTACGAGCAGTACTTC. Its protein is CSARKDTFSYEQYF.

This clonotype was recorded a few times. The gene calls are TRBV20-1 and TRBJ1-1, with TRBD1 as a possible D gene (6 bases). The CDR3 has 14 residues. Trimming removed 1 base at V and 4 bases at J, with 13 bases between. CDR1 and CDR2 from the germline V gene are DFQATT and SNEGSKA (reference sequence). The CDR3 sequence is CSARGRGFGTEAFF. In DNA form, the CDR3 reads TGCAGTGCTAGAGGCAGGGGATTCGGCACTGAAGCTTTCTTT.

The CDR3 here is CATSREGTGGFTDTQYF. The CDR3 coding sequence is TGTGCCACCAGCAGAGAGGGGACGGGGGGGTTCACAGATACGCAGTATTTT. The genes are TRBV15 and TRBJ2-3; 8 nucleotides agree with TRBD2. This CDR3 is 17 amino acids long. Trimming at V came to 0 bases and at J to 2 bases, leaving 7 bases not matched to a gene. In germline, CDR1 is LNHNV, CDR2 YYDKDF (reference sequence).

This clonotype was detected many times. CDR3 protein: CASKLTARLEAFF. The CDR3 DNA is TGTGCCAGCAAGCTAACCGCCAGGCTGGAAGCTTTCTTT. The V and J genes are TRBV12-3 or TRBV12-4 and TRBJ1-1, with no clear D. This CDR3 is built from 13 residues. Trimming took off 7 bases at V and 8 bases at J, with 17 bases between the two ends.

This clonotype was detected many times. This chain links TRBV27 with TRBJ2-3; tentatively, D is TRBD1 (6 bases). Germline CDR1 and CDR2: MNHEY and SMNVEV (reference sequence). The length of the CDR3 is 15 residues. Trimming removed 5 bases at V and 2 bases at J, with 14 bases between. This CDR3 is CASSISTGHTDTQYF. CDR3 coding DNA: TGTGCCAGCAGTATTTCGACAGGTCACACAGATACGCAGTATTTT.

This rearrangement joins TRBV20-1 to TRBJ2-7; maybe TRBD1 (5 bases). The CDR3 has 10 residues. Germline CDR1 DFQATT, CDR2 SNEGSKA (reference sequence). Between the trimmed V and J ends, which lost 6 bases and 9 bases, there was a span of 12 bases. CDR3 in amino acids: CSAEYDRQYF. In DNA, the CDR3 is TGCAGTGCCGAGTATGACAGGCAGTACTTC.

The V call is TRBV4-1, the J call TRBJ2-2; TRBD1 or TRBD2 may be the D gene (5 bases each). This CDR3 is 15 amino acids long. V shed 2 bases and J shed 4 bases, with 11 bases lying between them. CDR1 is MGHRA and CDR2 is YSYEKL in the germline V gene. The CDR3 loop reads CASSQLEGPTGELFF. CDR3 DNA sequence: TGCGCCAGCAGCCAACTTGAGGGGCCCACCGGGGAGCTGTTTTTT.

This clonotype was detected many times. V usage is TRBV5-1 and J usage is TRBJ1-5; tentative D call: TRBD1 (5 bases). V was shortened by 1 base and J by 0 bases, with 8 bases between the two germline ends. This CDR3 is built from 15 residues. Per the germline V gene, CDR1 is SGHRS and CDR2 is YFSETQ. The CDR3 DNA sequence: TGCGCCAGCAGCTTGTCCGGGGGTAGCAATCAGCCCCAGCATTTT. Protein product: CASSLSGGSNQPQHF. Complete variable domain (other parts from reference TRBV5-1 and TRBJ1-5): KAGVTQTPRYLIKTRGQQVTLSCSPISGHRSVSWYQQTPGQGLQFLFEYFSETQRNKGNFPGRFSGRQFSNSRSEMNVSTLELGDSALYLCASSLSGGSNQPQHFGDGTRLSIL.